The 20 T cell receptor beta chains reported below all come from one sample, sequenced in a study of blood T cell repertoires in COVID-19. Generated by immunoSEQ multiplex PCR, the TCRdb table keeps only in-frame clones and is missing some. The sample includes under 250,000 clones, approximately 85% of them seen just once. The sample taken for sequencing was peripheral blood. These receptors were taken from a woman in her 70s with acute or convalescent COVID-19.

This sequence joins TRBV5-6 and TRBJ1-1; 8 bases match TRBD1. CDR1 is SGHDT, CDR2 YYEEEE, per germline. The V and J ends lost 4 bases and 2 bases, in that order; junction bases with no gene match: 13. This CDR3 region has 17 residues. The CDR3 loop reads CASSENRGALLNTEAFF. The CDR3 DNA follows: TGTGCCAGCAGCGAGAACAGGGGGGCCCTTTTAAACACTGAAGCTTTCTTT.

This clone was detected a few times. The J gene is TRBJ1-5, the V gene TRBV6-2 or TRBV6-3; maybe TRBD1 (5 bases). This CDR3 is 13 amino acids long. Trimming stripped 5 bases from V and 7 bases from J, with 12 bases between. From germline, CDR1 is MNHEY and CDR2 SVGEGT. For the CDR3, the DNA is TGTGCCAGCAGTCTGGGGGGTAAGCAGCCCCAGCATTTT. It encodes CASSLGGKQPQHF.

This rearrangement joins TRBV28 to TRBJ1-4; a possible D gene is TRBD1 (5 bases). CDR1 is MDHEN and CDR2 is SYDVKM in the germline V gene. Trimming took 6 bases from V and 8 from J, leaving 13 bases between them. CDR3 length equals 13 residues. CDR3 region: CASREGMEEKLFF. The CDR3 nucleotides read TGTGCCAGCAGGGAGGGGATGGAGGAAAAACTGTTTTTT.

The chain combines TRBV28 with TRBJ1-1, with a tentative D call TRBD1 (6 bases). The CDR3 is made up of 14 amino acids. Trimming shortened V by 5 bases and J by 6 bases, and 16 bases separated the two germline ends. Germline loops: CDR1 MDHEN, CDR2 SYDVKM. The DNA for the CDR3 is TGTGCCAGCAGTGAAGGACAGTTAATCCCTGAAGCTTTCTTT. It translates to CASSEGQLIPEAFF. The full variable domain, with the rest looked up from reference TRBV28 and TRBJ1-1, is DVKVTQSSRYLVKRTGEKVFLECVQDMDHENMFWYRQDPGLGLRLIYFSYDVKMKEKGDIPEGYSVSREKKERFSLILESASTNQTSMYLCASSEGQLIPEAFFGQGTRLTVV.

This clone was seen more than once but under ten times. The V gene is TRBV10-3, the J gene TRBJ1-1; tentative D call: TRBD1 (5 bases). Germline V CDR1 and CDR2: ENHRY, SYGVKD. Trimming pared 5 bases from V and 4 bases from J, leaving 14 bases between. The CDR3 runs 14 residues. Here the CDR3 DNA reads TGTGCCATCAGTCCCCAGCAGGGCCCCACTGAAGCTTTCTTT. This codes for CAISPQQGPTEAFF.

The chain couples TRBV7-9 to TRBJ1-1, with TRBD1 matching 7 bases. The CDR3 runs to 16 residues. V gave up 5 bases and J gave up 4 bases; unmatched junction bases: 13. The V gene's germline CDR1 is SEHNR and CDR2 FQNEAQ (reference sequence). The CDR3: CASSGRVVAGGTEAFF. CDR3 nucleotide sequence: TGTGCCAGCAGCGGAAGGGTGGTGGCAGGGGGCACTGAAGCTTTCTTT. Supplemented by reference TRBV7-9 and TRBJ1-1, the full variable domain reads DTGVSQNPRHKITKRGQNVTFRCDPISEHNRLYWYRQTLGQGPEFLTYFQNEAQLEKSRLLSDRFSAERPKGSFSTLEIQRTEQGDSAMYLCASSGRVVAGGTEAFFGQGTRLTVV.

The chain has TRBV4-2 and TRBJ1-5; D is ambiguous. V was pared by 0 bases and J by 7 bases, with 13 bases between. Germline V CDR1 and CDR2: LGHNA, YNFKEQ. This CDR3 has 15 residues. The CDR3 DNA sequence: TGTGCCAGCAGCCAAGATAAGAGGAGCGCGCAGCCCCAGCATTTT. This encodes CASSQDKRSAQPQHF.

The chain recombines TRBV7-8 with TRBJ1-3, with a weak D call TRBD1 (6 bases). The CDR3 covers 15 residues. V was trimmed by 2 bases and J by 4 bases, leaving 12 bases between them. Germline CDR1 is SGHVS and CDR2 is FQNEAQ. CDR3 region: CASSLLAGTGNTIYF. For the CDR3, the DNA is TGTGCCAGCAGCTTATTGGCAGGGACAGGAAACACCATATATTTT.

The rearrangement uses TRBV12-3 or TRBV12-4 and TRBJ2-7, with D possibly being TRBD1 (5 bases). This CDR3 has 12 amino acids. Trimming took 8 bases from V and 4 from J, leaving 12 bases between them. The CDR3 reads CASSYSGYEQYF. CDR3 DNA sequence: TGTGCCAGCTCCTACTCAGGGTACGAGCAGTACTTC.

The gene calls are TRBV15 and TRBJ1-4; D uncertain. Germline CDR1 and CDR2: LNHNV and YYDKDF (reference sequence). V lost 0 bases and J 4 bases, leaving 9 bases between the germline ends. This CDR3 has 15 residues. CDR3 sequence reads: CATSRDRGFNEKLFF. Here the CDR3 DNA reads TGTGCCACCAGCAGAGATCGGGGATTTAATGAAAAACTGTTTTTT.

J is TRBJ1-5 and V is TRBV7-2, with 8 bases that match TRBD1. The CDR3 contains 16 residues. Losses at the gene ends were 2 bases for V and 5 bases for J; bases not matched to a gene: 8. Germline assignment: CDR1 SGHTA and CDR2 FQGNSA. The CDR3 is CASSLLQGESHQPQHF. The CDR3 bases are TGTGCCAGCAGCTTACTACAGGGGGAATCTCATCAGCCCCAGCATTTT.

This chain joins TRBV2 and TRBJ1-1; a weak D match, TRBD1 (6 bases). Germline CDR1 and CDR2: SNHLY and FYNNEI. The CDR3 totals 15 residues. V was cut by 5 bases and J by 0 bases, with 13 bases left in between. Written as DNA, the CDR3 is TGTGCCAGCAGTACTTCCAGGGGTTTGAACACTGAAGCTTTCTTT. Translating gives CASSTSRGLNTEAFF.

V usage is TRBV7-8 and J usage is TRBJ2-7; TRBD1 matches at 11 bases. V was clipped by 1 base and J by 3 bases; unmatched bases: 5. The CDR3 has 16 residues. CDR1 is SGHVS, CDR2 FQNEAQ, per germline. CDR3 in amino acids: CASSLGAGTGGYEQYF. CDR3 bases: TGTGCCAGCAGCTTAGGAGCCGGGACAGGGGGCTACGAGCAGTACTTC.

J is TRBJ2-3 and V is TRBV24-1; 7 nucleotides line up with TRBD1. Germline V CDR1 and CDR2: KGHDR, SFDVKD. J was trimmed by 7 bases and V by 5 bases; bases with no gene match: 11. The CDR3 runs 15 residues. CDR3 amino acids: CATSVSTGIIYTQYF. The DNA for the CDR3 is TGTGCCACCAGTGTGTCGACAGGGATCATCTATACGCAGTATTTT.

The chain employs TRBV11-2 and TRBJ2-5; possibly TRBD1 for D (6 bases). This CDR3 spans 13 amino acids. V shed 4 bases and J shed 4 bases, with 10 bases lying between them. Germline V gene data show CDR1 as SGHAT and CDR2 as FQNNGV. The CDR3 region is CASSSGHRETQYF. As DNA, the CDR3 is TGTGCCAGCAGCTCGGGACACAGAGAGACCCAGTACTTC.

This chain connects TRBV19 to TRBJ1-6; TRBD1 is a possible D gene (5 bases). The V end lost 6 bases, the J end lost 10 bases, and 16 bases lay between the germline ends. Germline CDR1 reads LNHDA; CDR2 reads SQIVND (reference sequence). The CDR3 covers 14 residues. As DNA, the CDR3 is TGTGCCAGTAGCCCCCAGGGTAACAGATCACCCCTCCACTTT. Amino acid sequence: CASSPQGNRSPLHF. Using reference TRBV19 and TRBJ1-6 for the parts outside the CDR3, the full variable domain is DGGITQSPKYLFRKEGQNVTLSCEQNLNHDAMYWYRQDPGQGLRLIYYSQIVNDFQKGDIAEGYSVSREKKESFPLTVTSAQKNPTAFYLCASSPQGNRSPLHFGNGTRLTVT.

V usage is TRBV28 and J usage is TRBJ1-5; 10 bases fit TRBD1. Trimming took 3 bases from V and 6 from J; bases not matched to a gene: 5. The germline V gene has CDR1 MDHEN and CDR2 SYDVKM. CDR3 size: 15 residues. The CDR3 DNA reads TGTGCCAGCAGTTTGGTCGGGACAGGGGTTCAGCCCCAGCATTTT. This codes for CASSLVGTGVQPQHF. Filled out from reference TRBV28 and TRBJ1-5, the complete variable domain reads DVKVTQSSRYLVKRTGEKVFLECVQDMDHENMFWYRQDPGLGLRLIYFSYDVKMKEKGDIPEGYSVSREKKERFSLILESASTNQTSMYLCASSLVGTGVQPQHFGDGTRLSIL.

V usage is TRBV7-2 and J usage is TRBJ2-7; 7 bases fit TRBD1. The CDR3 has 14 amino acids. Germline CDR1 reads SGHTA; CDR2 reads FQGNSA. Trimming removed 6 bases from V and 6 bases from J; junction bases left unmatched: 11. CDR3 in DNA: TGTGCCAGCAGTTCCACCGGGACAGTTGGCGAGCAGTACTTC. Translated, it gives CASSSTGTVGEQYF.

V is TRBV18 and J is TRBJ2-1; 11 positions agree with TRBD2. The germline gives CDR1 KGHSH, CDR2 LQKENI. The CDR3 loop spans 15 amino acids. With 3 bases clipped from V and 5 bases from J, the junction kept 3 bases outside the gene matches. In nucleotides, the CDR3 is TGTGCCAGCTCACCGTCTAGCGGGGGGAACAATGAGCAGTTCTTC. Amino acid sequence: CASSPSSGGNNEQFF.

J is TRBJ1-6 and V is TRBV6-5; TRBD1 aligns across 9 bases. CDR1 is MNHEY, CDR2 SVGAGI, per germline. This CDR3 is 15 amino acids long. The J segment lost 10 bases and the V segment lost 2 bases, leaving 6 bases of the junction unmatched. CDR3 nucleotides: TGTGCCAGCAGTTACGAGGGACAGGGTGGGTCACCCCTCCACTTT. Translation gives CASSYEGQGGSPLHF.